This T cell receptor (beta chain) was identified during a study of graft-versus-host responses after intestinal transplantation. Study background: Multivisceral, liver-intestinal, or isolated intestinal transplants were received by the recipients.

Study results and caveats: Early declines in HvG clones that occurred post-transplant were associated with peak circulating GvH clone levels. Allograft graft-versus-host to host-versus-graft clonal ratios ran high in patients with graft-donor T cell macrochimerism. Some GvH clones were seen earlier in gut or blood, suggesting intestinal origin.

Clones were sequenced by immunoSEQ multiplex PCR, and TCRdb holds only the in-frame ones, with some missing. The sample lists roughly 45,000 clones, about 95% occurring once. Trimming shortened V by 4 bases and J by 4 bases, and 10 bases separated the two germline ends. The length of the CDR3 is 14 residues. In germline, CDR1 is SNHLY, CDR2 FYNNEI. Comment on this clone: Its antigen is currently unknown.

The TCR originated in a human patient who received an intestinal transplant, so some T cells may come from the graft donor. The sequencing used PBMCs, collected around 350 days after intestinal transplant. This chain links TRBV2 with TRBJ2-2; D is perhaps TRBD1 (6 bases). This chain's CDR3 is CASSGGHPTGELFF. The CDR3 DNA sequence: TGTGCCAGCAGTGGGGGGCACCCCACCGGGGAGCTGTTTTTT.